What follows are 13 T cell receptor beta chains derived from one specimen sequenced in a study of shared clonotypes between healthy human individuals. TCRdb's table, derived via immunoSEQ multiplex PCR, lists solely in-frame clones and lacks some. The sample records 750,000 to 1,000,000 clones, roughly 92% being singletons. Terminally differentiated effector memory CD45RA+ cells were excluded by CCR7 positive selection of CD45RO-negative cells. Material for sequencing was naive CD8+ T cells sorted from blood. Receptors originate from a man younger than 45 in good health.

The V gene is TRBV28, the J gene TRBJ2-5, with no clear D. The CDR3 covers 12 residues. Germline V gene lookup returns CDR1 MDHEN and CDR2 SYDVKM. Trimming cost V 5 bases and J 4 bases, with 8 bases left between them. This chain's CDR3 is CASSPPIETQYF. For the CDR3, the DNA is TGTGCCAGCAGTCCGCCGATAGAGACCCAGTACTTC.

The chain has TRBV13 and TRBJ2-3, with 12 bases lining up with TRBD2. With 4 bases clipped from V and 4 bases from J, the junction kept 9 bases outside the gene matches. Germline V lookup: CDR1 PRHDT, CDR2 FYEKMQ (reference sequence). The CDR3 is made up of 17 amino acids. The CDR3, as DNA: TGTGCCAGCAGCTCTTTTGGACTAGCGGGAAGTTCAGATACGCAGTATTTT. This codes for CASSSFGLAGSSDTQYF.

The rearrangement links TRBV9 to TRBJ1-1; D unresolved. Trimming cost V 0 bases and J 3 bases, with 12 bases left between them. Germline V gene lookup returns CDR1 SGDLS and CDR2 YYNGEE. CDR3 length: 15 amino acids. DNA for the CDR3: TGTGCCAGCAGCGTAGGCTTGGTCCGGGACACTGAAGCTTTCTTT. It translates to CASSVGLVRDTEAFF. Variable domain in full (rest from reference TRBV9 and TRBJ1-1): DSGVTQTPKHLITATGQRVTLRCSPRSGDLSVYWYQQSLDQGLQFLIQYYNGEERAKGNILERFSAQQFPDLHSELNLSSLELGDSALYFCASSVGLVRDTEAFFGQGTRLTVV.

This sequence joins TRBV7-2 and TRBJ2-2, with D tentatively TRBD1 (6 bases). This CDR3 region has 13 residues. The germline V and J ends were trimmed by 5 bases and 3 bases, with 7 bases remaining between them. In germline, CDR1 is SGHTA, CDR2 FQGNSA. CDR3 loop: CASSDRYTGELFF. CDR3 bases: TGTGCCAGCAGCGACAGGTACACCGGGGAGCTGTTTTTT.

The chain uses TRBV5-1 and TRBJ2-1; 13 bases agree with TRBD2. V trimming: 4 bases; J trimming: 5 bases; junction bases outside the gene matches: 6. The CDR3 runs 16 residues. CDR1 is SGHRS, CDR2 YFSETQ, per germline. The CDR3 DNA reads as TGCGCCAGCAGCAGTAAGACTAGCGGGAGGCACAATGAGCAGTTCTTC. It is translated as CASSSKTSGRHNEQFF. The full variable domain, with the rest looked up from reference TRBV5-1 and TRBJ2-1, is KAGVTQTPRYLIKTRGQQVTLSCSPISGHRSVSWYQQTPGQGLQFLFEYFSETQRNKGNFPGRFSGRQFSNSRSEMNVSTLELGDSALYLCASSSKTSGRHNEQFFGPGTRLTVL.

This chain connects TRBV18 to TRBJ1-1; D not resolved. Germline V CDR1 and CDR2: KGHSH, LQKENI. The CDR3 covers 13 residues. Trimming stripped 7 bases from V and 7 bases from J, with 16 bases between. CDR3 sequence: CASLRMGSGEAFF. The CDR3 bases are TGTGCCAGCTTAAGGATGGGGTCGGGTGAAGCTTTCTTT.

The chain uses TRBV11-2 and TRBJ1-1; D may be TRBD1 (5 bases). CDR3 size: 16 residues. Per the germline V gene, CDR1 is SGHAT and CDR2 is FQNNGV. V was pared by 2 bases and J by 5 bases, with 18 bases between. As DNA, the CDR3 is TGTGCCAGCAGCTTATCGGTACTGGGGCGCGAGACTGAAGCTTTCTTT. Translated, it gives CASSLSVLGRETEAFF.

V gene TRBV23-1 combines with J gene TRBJ2-1; perhaps TRBD1 as D (5 bases). TRBV23-1 is reported as an ORF; its role is uncertain. This CDR3 region has 20 residues. The V and J ends lost 4 bases and 1 base respectively, with 26 bases between them. CDR3 DNA sequence: TGCGCCAGCAGTCGAAAGGGCTCGCGGTCCAACAGGAATTCCTACAATGAGCAGTTCTTC. Residues: CASSRKGSRSNRNSYNEQFF.

This clone was counted once. The gene calls are TRBV6-1 and TRBJ2-5, with no clear D. The CDR3 runs to 16 residues. Germline values: CDR1 MNHNS, CDR2 SASEGT. Trimming removed 3 bases at V and 3 bases at J, with 17 bases between. CDR3 nucleotides: TGTGCCAGCAGTGACGCTTACACTCTGAAGAAAGAGACCCAGTACTTC. Amino acids: CASSDAYTLKKETQYF.

The rearrangement links TRBV5-8 to TRBJ2-7; no definite D call. V was cut by 4 bases and J by 0 bases, with 23 bases left in between. Germline V gene data show CDR1 as SGHTS and CDR2 as YDEGEE. There are 18 residues in the CDR3. In DNA form, the CDR3 reads TGTGCCAGCAGCCTCAGGTGGCAGCTACTATCGGACTCCTACGAGCAGTACTTC. Its translation: CASSLRWQLLSDSYEQYF. The whole variable domain, filled in from reference TRBV5-8 and TRBJ2-7, reads EAGVTQSPTHLIKTRGQQATLRCSPISGHTSVYWYQQALGLGLQFLLWYDEGEERNRGNFPPRFSGRQFPNYSSELNVNALELEDSALYLCASSLRWQLLSDSYEQYFGPGTRLTVT.

CDR3 amino acids: CASSARVNTEAFF. For the CDR3, the DNA is TGTGCCAGCAGTGCCCGGGTGAACACTGAAGCTTTCTTT. This chain links TRBV6-5 with TRBJ1-1, with no clear D. V was shortened by 5 bases and J by 0 bases, with 7 bases between the two germline ends. The CDR3 spans 13 residues. In germline, CDR1 is MNHEY, CDR2 SVGAGI.

The J gene is TRBJ1-4, the V gene TRBV29-1, with D possibly matching TRBD1 (6 bases). The V gene's germline CDR1 is SQVTM and CDR2 ANQGSEA. The V gene lost 4 bases and the J gene lost 7 bases, with 13 bases spanning the gap. The CDR3 contains 13 residues. CDR3 loop: CSVGGTMSEKLFF. Written as DNA, the CDR3 is TGCAGCGTTGGGGGGACAATGAGTGAAAAACTGTTTTTT.

In the case of this clone: Other DNA sequences within the sample encode an identical CDR3. The J gene is TRBJ2-7, the V gene TRBV27; no firm D call. Germline lookup yields CDR1 MNHEY and CDR2 SMNVEV (reference sequence). The V end lost 4 bases, the J end lost 3 bases, and 10 bases lay between the germline ends. The CDR3 has 13 residues. In DNA form, the CDR3 reads TGTGCCAGCAGTTATAGGGTGAGCTACGAGCAGTACTTC. It specifies CASSYRVSYEQYF.